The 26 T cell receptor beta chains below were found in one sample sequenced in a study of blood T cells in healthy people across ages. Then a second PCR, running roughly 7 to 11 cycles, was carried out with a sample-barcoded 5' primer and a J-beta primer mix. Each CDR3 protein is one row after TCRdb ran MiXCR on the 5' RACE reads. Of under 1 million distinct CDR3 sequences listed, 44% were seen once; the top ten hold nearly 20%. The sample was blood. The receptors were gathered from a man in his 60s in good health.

The chain's CDR3 is CASSWDRSNTGELFF. In nucleotides, the CDR3 is TGCGCCAGCAGTTGGGACAGGTCTAACACCGGGGAGCTGTTTTTT. The chain carries TRBV4-3 and TRBJ2-2; TRBD1 aligns across 8 bases. Trimming at V came to 6 bases and at J to 2 bases, leaving 5 bases not matched to a gene. The V gene's germline CDR1 is LGHNA and CDR2 YSLEER. CDR3 size: 15 residues.

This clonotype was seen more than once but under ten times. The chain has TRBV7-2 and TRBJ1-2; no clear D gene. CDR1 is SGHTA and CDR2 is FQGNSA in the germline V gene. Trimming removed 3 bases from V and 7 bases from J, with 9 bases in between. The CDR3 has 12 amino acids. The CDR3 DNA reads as TGTGCCAGCAGCTTGGCGGGAGTTGGCTACACCTTC. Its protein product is CASSLAGVGYTF.

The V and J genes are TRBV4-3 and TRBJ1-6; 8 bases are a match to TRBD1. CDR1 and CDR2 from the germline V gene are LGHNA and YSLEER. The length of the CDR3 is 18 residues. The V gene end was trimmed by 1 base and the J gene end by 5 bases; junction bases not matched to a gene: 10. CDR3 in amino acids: CASSQGTRGTGNNSPLHF. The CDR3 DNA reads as TGCGCCAGCAGCCAAGGGACGAGGGGGACAGGAAATAATTCACCCCTCCACTTT.

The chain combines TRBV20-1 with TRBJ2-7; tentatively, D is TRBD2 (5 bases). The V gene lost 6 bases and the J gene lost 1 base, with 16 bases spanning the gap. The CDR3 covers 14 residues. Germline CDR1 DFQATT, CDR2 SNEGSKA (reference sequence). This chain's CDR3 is CSASTGIRSYEQYF. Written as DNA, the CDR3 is TGCAGTGCCTCTACCGGGATAAGGTCCTACGAGCAGTACTTC.

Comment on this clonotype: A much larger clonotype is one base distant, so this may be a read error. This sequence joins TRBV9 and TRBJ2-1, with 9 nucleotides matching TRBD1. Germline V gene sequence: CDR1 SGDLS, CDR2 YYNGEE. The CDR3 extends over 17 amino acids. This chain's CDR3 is CASSPYFGGQGGNGQFF. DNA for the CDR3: TGTGCCAGCAGCCCTTATTTCGGGGGACAGGGTGGCAATGGGCAGTTCTTC. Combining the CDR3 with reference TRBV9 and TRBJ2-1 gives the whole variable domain DSGVTQTPKHLITATGQRVTLRCSPRSGDLSVYWYQQSLDQGLQFLIQYYNGEERAKGNILERFSAQQFPDLHSELNLSSLELGDSALYFCASSPYFGGQGGNGQFFGPGTRLTVL.

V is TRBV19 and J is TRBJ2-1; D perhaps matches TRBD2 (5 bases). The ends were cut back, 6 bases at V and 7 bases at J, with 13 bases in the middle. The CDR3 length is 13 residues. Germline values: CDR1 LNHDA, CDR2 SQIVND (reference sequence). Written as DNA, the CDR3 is TGTGCCAGTAGGGATCCGGGAAAGAATGAGCAGTTCTTC. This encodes CASRDPGKNEQFF.

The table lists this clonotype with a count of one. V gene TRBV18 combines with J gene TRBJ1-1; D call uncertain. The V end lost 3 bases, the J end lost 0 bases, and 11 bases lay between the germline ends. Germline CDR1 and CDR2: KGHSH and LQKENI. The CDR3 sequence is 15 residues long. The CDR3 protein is CASSPQTELNTEAFF. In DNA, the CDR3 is TGTGCCAGCTCACCTCAGACGGAGTTGAACACTGAAGCTTTCTTT.

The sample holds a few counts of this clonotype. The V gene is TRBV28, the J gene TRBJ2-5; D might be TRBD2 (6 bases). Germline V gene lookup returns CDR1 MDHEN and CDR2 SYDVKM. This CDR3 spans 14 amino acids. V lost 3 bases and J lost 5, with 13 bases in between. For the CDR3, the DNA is TGTGCCAGCAGTTTTGTTCCGGGGGAGGAGACCCAGTACTTC. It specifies CASSFVPGEETQYF.

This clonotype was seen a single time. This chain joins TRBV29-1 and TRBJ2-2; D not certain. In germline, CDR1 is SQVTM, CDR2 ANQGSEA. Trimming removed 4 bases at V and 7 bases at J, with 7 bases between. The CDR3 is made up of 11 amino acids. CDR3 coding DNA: TGCAGCGTTGTTGGCGGCGGGGAGCTGTTTTTT. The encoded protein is CSVVGGGELFF.

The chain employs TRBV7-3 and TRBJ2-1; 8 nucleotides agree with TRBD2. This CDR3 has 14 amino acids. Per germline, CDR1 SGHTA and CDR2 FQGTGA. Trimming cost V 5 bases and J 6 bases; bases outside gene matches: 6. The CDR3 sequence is CASSPGGEGNEQFF. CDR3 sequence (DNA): TGTGCCAGCAGCCCGGGGGGGGAAGGCAATGAGCAGTTCTTC.

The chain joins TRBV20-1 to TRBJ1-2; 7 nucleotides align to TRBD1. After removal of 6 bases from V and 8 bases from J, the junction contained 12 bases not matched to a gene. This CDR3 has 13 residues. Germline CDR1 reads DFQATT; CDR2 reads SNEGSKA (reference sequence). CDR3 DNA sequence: TGCAGTGCCGATGCCCCCGACAGGGAAGGCTACACCTTC. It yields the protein CSADAPDREGYTF.

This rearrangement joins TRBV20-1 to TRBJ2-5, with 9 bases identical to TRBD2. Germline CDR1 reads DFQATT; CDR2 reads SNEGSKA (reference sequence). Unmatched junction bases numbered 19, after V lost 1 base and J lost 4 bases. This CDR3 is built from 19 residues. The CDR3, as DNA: TGCAGTGCTAGAGTGGGGGGTTTGGCTAGCGGGGTGGGGAGAGAGACCCAGTACTTC. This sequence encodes CSARVGGLASGVGRETQYF.

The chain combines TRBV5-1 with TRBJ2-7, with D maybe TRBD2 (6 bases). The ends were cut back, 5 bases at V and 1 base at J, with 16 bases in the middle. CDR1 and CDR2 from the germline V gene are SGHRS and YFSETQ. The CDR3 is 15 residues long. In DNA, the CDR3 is TGCGCCAGCAGTCTTCCGGGACTGAAATCCTACGAGCAGTACTTC. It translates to CASSLPGLKSYEQYF.

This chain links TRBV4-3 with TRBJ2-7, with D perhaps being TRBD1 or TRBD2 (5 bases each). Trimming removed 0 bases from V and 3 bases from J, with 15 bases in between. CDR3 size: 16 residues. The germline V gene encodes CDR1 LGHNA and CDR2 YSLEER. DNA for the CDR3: TGCGCCAGCAGCCAAGATCTAGGGACGGCTAGCTACGAGCAGTACTTC. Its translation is CASSQDLGTASYEQYF.

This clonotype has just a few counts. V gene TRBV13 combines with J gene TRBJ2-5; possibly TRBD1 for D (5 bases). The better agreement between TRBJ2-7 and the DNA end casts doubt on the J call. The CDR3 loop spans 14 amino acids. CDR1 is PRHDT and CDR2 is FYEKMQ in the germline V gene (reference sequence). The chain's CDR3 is CASSFLQGIDEQYF. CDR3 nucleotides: TGTGCCAGCAGCTTCCTCCAGGGAATCGACGAGCAGTACTTC.

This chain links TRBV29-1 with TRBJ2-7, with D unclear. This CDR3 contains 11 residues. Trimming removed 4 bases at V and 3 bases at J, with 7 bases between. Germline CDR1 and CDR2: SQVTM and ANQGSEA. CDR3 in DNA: TGCAGCGTTGGAATGGACTACGAGCAGTACTTC. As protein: CSVGMDYEQYF.

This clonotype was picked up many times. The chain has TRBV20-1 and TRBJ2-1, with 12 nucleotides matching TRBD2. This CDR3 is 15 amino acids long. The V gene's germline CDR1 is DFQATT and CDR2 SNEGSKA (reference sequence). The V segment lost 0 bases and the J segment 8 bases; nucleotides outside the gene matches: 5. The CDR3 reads CSAREPTSGGHEQFF. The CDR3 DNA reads TGCAGTGCTAGAGAACCGACTAGCGGGGGCCATGAGCAGTTCTTC.

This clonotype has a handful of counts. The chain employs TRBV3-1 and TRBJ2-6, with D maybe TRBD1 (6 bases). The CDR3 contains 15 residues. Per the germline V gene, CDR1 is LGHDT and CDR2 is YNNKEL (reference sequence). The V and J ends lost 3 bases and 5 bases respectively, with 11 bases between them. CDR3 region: CASSHSGERANVLTF. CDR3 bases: TGTGCCAGCAGCCATTCAGGGGAGAGGGCCAACGTCCTGACTTTC. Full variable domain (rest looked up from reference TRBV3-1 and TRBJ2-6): DTAVSQTPKYLVTQMGNDKSIKCEQNLGHDTMYWYKQDSKKFLKIMFSYNNKELIINETVPNRFSPKSPDKAHLNLHINSLELGDSAVYFCASSHSGERANVLTFGAGSRLTVL.

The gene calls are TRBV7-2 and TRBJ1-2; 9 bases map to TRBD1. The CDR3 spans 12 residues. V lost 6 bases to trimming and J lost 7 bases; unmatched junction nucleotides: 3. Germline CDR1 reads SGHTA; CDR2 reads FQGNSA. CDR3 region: CASRGTGFGYTF. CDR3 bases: TGTGCCAGCAGGGGGACAGGGTTTGGCTACACCTTC.

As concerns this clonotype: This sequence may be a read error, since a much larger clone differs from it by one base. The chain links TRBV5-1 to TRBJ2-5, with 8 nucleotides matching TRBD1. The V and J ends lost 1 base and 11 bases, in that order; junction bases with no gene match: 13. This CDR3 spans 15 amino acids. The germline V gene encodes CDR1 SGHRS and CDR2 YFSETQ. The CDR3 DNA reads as TGCGCCAGCAGCTTGACCCTGACAGGGGACAATGAGCAGTACTTC. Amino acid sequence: CASSLTLTGDNEQYF.

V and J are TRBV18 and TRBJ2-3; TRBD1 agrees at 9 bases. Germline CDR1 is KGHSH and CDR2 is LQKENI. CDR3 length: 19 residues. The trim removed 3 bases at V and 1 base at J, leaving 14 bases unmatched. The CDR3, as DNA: TGTGCCAGCTCACCTCAGCCCCCCACAGGGGGCGGTGGCACAGATACGCAGTATTTT. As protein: CASSPQPPTGGGGTDTQYF.

CDR3 coding DNA: TGCGCCAGCAGCCCGGTCGCTAGCGGATCCTACAATGAGCAGTTCTTC. It codes for CASSPVASGSYNEQFF. V usage is TRBV5-1 and J usage is TRBJ2-1, with 7 bases identical to TRBD2. Germline V gives CDR1 SGHRS, CDR2 YFSETQ. Germline trimming cut 4 bases from V and 1 base from J; bases unmatched to any gene: 8. The CDR3 runs 16 residues.

CDR3 amino acids: CASSRAIPQETQYF. In DNA, the CDR3 is TGTGCCAGCAGCAGAGCTATACCCCAAGAGACCCAGTACTTC. The chain carries TRBV9 and TRBJ2-5; no reliable D call. CDR1 is SGDLS, CDR2 YYNGEE, per germline. CDR3 length: 14 amino acids. Between the trimmed V and J ends, which lost 4 bases and 1 base, there was a span of 11 bases.

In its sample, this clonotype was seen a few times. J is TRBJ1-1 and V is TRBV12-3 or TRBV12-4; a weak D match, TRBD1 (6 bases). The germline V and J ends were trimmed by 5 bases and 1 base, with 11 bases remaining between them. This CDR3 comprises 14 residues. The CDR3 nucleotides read TGTGCCAGCAGTGAGGGGGTGAGGAACACTGAAGCTTTCTTT. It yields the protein CASSEGVRNTEAFF.

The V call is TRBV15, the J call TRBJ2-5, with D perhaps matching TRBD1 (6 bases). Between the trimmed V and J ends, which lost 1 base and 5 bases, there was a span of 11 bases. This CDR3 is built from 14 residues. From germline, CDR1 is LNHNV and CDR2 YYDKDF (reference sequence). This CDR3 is CATSRGQDRETQYF. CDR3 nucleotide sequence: TGTGCCACCAGCAGAGGACAGGATAGGGAGACCCAGTACTTC. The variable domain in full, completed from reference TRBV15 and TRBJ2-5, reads DAMVIQNPRYQVTQFGKPVTLSCSQTLNHNVMYWYQQKSSQAPKLLFHYYDKDFNNEADTPDNFQSRRPNTSFCFLDIRSPGLGDTAMYLCATSRGQDRETQYFGPGTRLLVL.

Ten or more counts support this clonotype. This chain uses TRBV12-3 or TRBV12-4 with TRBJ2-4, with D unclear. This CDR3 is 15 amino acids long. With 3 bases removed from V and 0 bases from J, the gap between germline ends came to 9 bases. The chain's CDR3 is CASSLAGVAKNIQYF. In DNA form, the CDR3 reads TGTGCCAGCAGTTTGGCAGGCGTAGCCAAAAACATTCAGTACTTC.